What follows describes a single T cell receptor beta chain. The antigen remains unidentified. The TCR beta libraries were generated through quantitative 5'-RACE incorporating molecular barcodes. TCRdb ran MiXCR on the 5' RACE reads and lists one entry per CDR3 protein. The sample records 400,000 or so distinct CDR3 sequences, roughly a quarter being singletons. Trimming stripped 1 base from V and 5 bases from J, with 6 bases between. The CDR3 is 11 amino acids. CDR1 and CDR2 from the germline V gene are SQVTM and ANQGSEA. This specimen comes from a study of CD8 T cells in ankylosing spondylitis. Study results and caveats: Disease-linked clones, CD8+, were relatively rare in peripheral blood. Made up of eight highly homologous variants, a TCR beta motif appeared characteristic of ankylosing spondylitis blood. Matched ankylosing spondylitis synovial fluid reportedly showed significant enrichment of disease-linked clones. Reactive arthritis synovial fluid and blood were previously reported to contain some motif variants.

The source of this sequence is a male donor with ankylosing spondylitis. The chain carries TRBV29-1 and TRBJ2-7; no definite D call. Sequenced material: blood, either unsorted or a sorted T cell fraction (not recorded which). For the CDR3, the DNA is TGCAGCGTTGAAGTAGGCGACGAGCAGTACTTC. Translating it yields CSVEVGDEQYF.